Shown below are 30 T cell receptor beta chains from a single sample sequenced in a study of sequential checkpoint blockade in melanoma. As to treatment: randomized to nivolumab then ipilimumab (arm A) or the reverse (arm B). Here immunoSEQ multiplex PCR was the method, and the copy in TCRdb shows in-frame clones only, minus some. The sample comprises 7,000 to 9,500 clones, around a quarter of which are singletons, and 5.5% to 7% rests with the top ten. The source was tumor tissue (inferred from file names), collected from a patient given nivolumab and ipilimumab in sequence. These receptors came from a human donor with melanoma.

This clone came up a few times. The rearrangement links TRBV11-3 to TRBJ2-1; D is uncertain. The CDR3 contains 15 residues. Germline-derived CDR1 and CDR2 are SGHNT and YENEEA. V was cut by 1 base and J by 0 bases, with 7 bases left in between. For the CDR3, the DNA is TGTGCCAGCAGCTTAGTCCCTAACTCCTACAATGAGCAGTTCTTC. Its translation: CASSLVPNSYNEQFF.

J is TRBJ2-2 and V is TRBV10-3; 10 bases are shared with TRBD2. The germline CDR1 and CDR2 sequences are ENHRY and SYGVKD. With V trimmed by 2 bases and J by 1 base, 4 bases remained unmatched. The CDR3 has 17 amino acids. The CDR3 here is CAISEGGLALNTGELFF. The CDR3 DNA is TGTGCCATCAGTGAGGGGGGACTAGCGTTGAACACCGGGGAGCTGTTTTTT.

This clone was detected ten times or more. The CDR3 sequence is CASSLGGPIYEQYF. The CDR3 DNA is TGTGCCAGCAGCTTAGGGGGACCGATCTACGAGCAGTACTTC. V usage is TRBV7-5 and J usage is TRBJ2-7. TRBV7-5 is flagged as a pseudogene. This CDR3 region has 14 residues.

There are a few counts of this clone. The J gene is TRBJ2-7, the V gene TRBV5-1; 11 nucleotides align to TRBD2. CDR1 and CDR2 (germline): SGHRS, YFSETQ. With V trimmed by 4 bases and J by 4 bases, 4 bases remained unmatched. The CDR3 covers 14 residues. This CDR3 is CASSTSGRSYEQYF. CDR3 in DNA: TGCGCCAGCAGCACTAGCGGGAGAAGTTACGAGCAGTACTTC.

Written as DNA, the CDR3 is TGCGCCAGCAGCTCCCAATCGCAGGTTACGTCCACTGAAGCTTTCTTT. This gives the protein CASSSQSQVTSTEAFF. The rearrangement links TRBV5-1 to TRBJ1-1; D unresolved. In germline, CDR1 is SGHRS, CDR2 YFSETQ. The CDR3 is 16 residues long. Between the trimmed V and J ends, which lost 3 bases and 4 bases, there was a span of 19 bases.

This chain links TRBV30 with TRBJ1-3; perhaps TRBD1 as D (5 bases). CDR1 is GTSNPN, CDR2 SVGIG, per germline (reference sequence). V was cut by 5 bases and J by 0 bases, with 11 bases left in between. The CDR3 has 14 amino acids. This CDR3 is CAWSQGNSGNTIYF. CDR3 nucleotides: TGTGCCTGGTCTCAGGGAAACTCTGGAAACACCATATATTTT.

This clone is labeled as medium-sized (0.01 to 0.1%). The V gene is TRBV28, the J gene TRBJ1-2; no clear D. Deletions cut 7 bases from V and 1 base from J, with 10 bases between. The V gene's germline CDR1 is MDHEN and CDR2 SYDVKM. This CDR3 contains 13 residues. CDR3: CASIRENNYGYTF. The CDR3 nucleotides are TGTGCCAGCATAAGGGAGAATAACTATGGCTACACCTTC.

The genes are TRBV25-1 and TRBJ1-1, with 8 bases that match TRBD1. Germline V gene lookup returns CDR1 MGHDK and CDR2 SYGVNS. This CDR3 is 13 amino acids long. J gave up 5 bases and V 2 bases, and 1 base lay outside the gene matches. The CDR3 sequence: CASSEQGATEAFF. The CDR3 bases are TGTGCCAGCAGTGAACAGGGGGCGACTGAAGCTTTCTTT.

This clone turned up a few times. The rearrangement links TRBV9 to TRBJ2-5, with TRBD2 identical over 10 bases. The ends lost 0 bases at V and 2 bases at J; junction bases unmatched: 7. The CDR3 extends over 17 amino acids. Looked up from germline, CDR1 is SGDLS and CDR2 is YYNGEE. The CDR3 nucleotides read TGTGCCAGCAGCGTAGTGGATAGCGGGAGGCCTCAAGAGACCCAGTACTTC. This sequence encodes CASSVVDSGRPQETQYF.

The chain carries TRBV7-2 and TRBJ2-3; D is unresolved. V was cut by 5 bases and J by 6 bases, with 12 bases left in between. Germline lookup yields CDR1 SGHTA and CDR2 FQGNSA. The CDR3 runs 13 residues. In DNA, the CDR3 is TGTGCCAGCAGCACCCAGGCCAAGGATACGCAGTATTTT. This codes for CASSTQAKDTQYF.

This clone came up a few times. The chain employs TRBV30 and TRBJ2-2, with D tentatively TRBD1 or TRBD2 (6 bases each). This CDR3 has 16 residues. V was clipped by 2 bases and J by 4 bases, with 17 bases between them. CDR1 is GTSNPN, CDR2 SVGIG, per germline (reference sequence). CDR3 loop: CAWSYGGRLLTGELFF. CDR3 DNA sequence: TGTGCCTGGAGTTACGGGGGCCGCCTCCTCACCGGGGAGCTGTTTTTT.

V is TRBV18 and J is TRBJ2-1; no clear D. The CDR3 has 12 residues. The V gene's germline CDR1 is KGHSH and CDR2 LQKENI. The V end was cut by 2 bases, the J end by 6 bases, with 5 bases between. CDR3 protein: CASSPNSNEQFF. The CDR3 bases are TGTGCCAGCTCACCAAACAGCAATGAGCAGTTCTTC.

This chain joins TRBV5-1 and TRBJ2-1; 11 bases are a match to TRBD2. This CDR3 comprises 15 residues. Trimming cost V 4 bases and J 8 bases; bases outside gene matches: 8. Looked up from germline, CDR1 is SGHRS and CDR2 is YFSETQ. The CDR3 coding sequence is TGCGCCAGCAGCGGAACTAGCGGGGGAGTGTATGAGCAGTTCTTC. Translation gives CASSGTSGGVYEQFF.

The V and J genes are TRBV19 and TRBJ1-1, with TRBD1 as a possible D gene (5 bases). With 4 bases removed from V and 4 bases from J, the gap between germline ends came to 13 bases. Per the germline V gene, CDR1 is LNHDA and CDR2 is SQIVND (reference sequence). The CDR3 length is 14 residues. The CDR3 DNA sequence: TGTGCCAGTAGTAGGCGCGGGGGAAGCACTGAAGCTTTCTTT. This encodes CASSRRGGSTEAFF.

V gene TRBV5-1 combines with J gene TRBJ2-5; maybe TRBD2 (5 bases). Trimming stripped 1 base from V and 4 bases from J, with 14 bases between. This CDR3 has 15 residues. From germline, CDR1 is SGHRS and CDR2 YFSETQ. The CDR3 coding sequence is TGCGCCAGCAGCTTGCGTCCGGGGATGCTAGAGACCCAGTACTTC. As protein: CASSLRPGMLETQYF. The entire variable domain, with the rest obtained from reference TRBV5-1 and TRBJ2-5, is as follows: KAGVTQTPRYLIKTRGQQVTLSCSPISGHRSVSWYQQTPGQGLQFLFEYFSETQRNKGNFPGRFSGRQFSNSRSEMNVSTLELGDSALYLCASSLRPGMLETQYFGPGTRLLVL.

The rearrangement links TRBV11-3 to TRBJ2-1, with TRBD2 matching 11 bases. There are 15 residues in the CDR3. Germline CDR1 reads SGHNT; CDR2 reads YENEEA. Germline trimming cut 5 bases from V and 6 bases from J; bases unmatched to any gene: 6. The CDR3 coding sequence is TGTGCCAGCAGCACTAGCGGGAGTCCGGGCAATGAGCAGTTCTTC. Its protein is CASSTSGSPGNEQFF.

Many counts were recorded for this clone. CDR3 DNA sequence: TGCGCCAGCAGCTTCGGTTACTCCTACGAGCAGTACTTC. Protein sequence: CASSFGYSYEQYF. The chain has TRBV23-1 and TRBJ2-7; the D is unclear. TRBV23-1 is an open reading frame, and its role is uncertain. The CDR3 extends over 13 amino acids. Trimming left V 6 bases short and J 0 bases short, with 9 bases between.

The chain has TRBV29-1 and TRBJ2-1; 9 bases are shared with TRBD2. CDR3 length: 16 amino acids. V was pared by 2 bases and J by 2 bases, with 7 bases of the junction left unmatched. Germline CDR1 reads SQVTM; CDR2 reads ANQGSEA. The CDR3 spells CSVEIPGLAAYNEQFF. In DNA form, the CDR3 reads TGCAGCGTTGAAATCCCGGGACTAGCAGCCTACAATGAGCAGTTCTTC.

This clone was seen only a few times. The J gene is TRBJ2-3, the V gene TRBV9, with D perhaps assigned TRBD1 or TRBD2 (5 bases each). Trimming shortened V by 6 bases and J by 1 base, and 21 bases separated the two germline ends. Germline V gives CDR1 SGDLS, CDR2 YYNGEE. The CDR3 loop spans 17 amino acids. The CDR3 spells CASTSEGTGWGTDTQYF. CDR3 DNA sequence: TGTGCCAGCACCTCAGAGGGGACGGGATGGGGCACAGATACGCAGTATTTT.

This clone occurred a few times. The V gene is TRBV11-3, the J gene TRBJ2-7, with 9 nucleotides matching TRBD1. Germline CDR1 and CDR2: SGHNT and YENEEA. Trimming took 1 base from V and 3 from J; bases not matched to a gene: 7. The CDR3 runs 16 residues. CDR3 DNA sequence: TGTGCCAGCAGCTTAGTTGTGGGGACAGGGATCTACGAGCAGTACTTC. It codes for CASSLVVGTGIYEQYF.

This clone was recorded many times. The V and J genes are TRBV11-3 and TRBJ2-5, with a possible D match to TRBD1 (6 bases). Trimming removed 5 bases from V and 2 bases from J, with 21 bases in between. The CDR3 totals 17 residues. CDR1 is SGHNT, CDR2 YENEEA, per germline. The DNA of the CDR3 is TGTGCCAGCAGCAACACCCGGGGACACCCGACACAAGAGACCCAGTACTTC. It encodes CASSNTRGHPTQETQYF.

This clone has ten or more counts. The gene calls are TRBV23-1 and TRBJ2-5, with a possible D match to TRBD2 (6 bases). TRBV23-1 is an open reading frame, and its role is uncertain. Trimming removed 6 bases at V and 2 bases at J, with 16 bases between. This CDR3 is built from 15 residues. As DNA, the CDR3 is TGCGCCAGCAGCTTGGATAGCGGAAATCAAGAGACCCAGTACTTC. Translation gives CASSLDSGNQETQYF.

The chain uses TRBV19 and TRBJ2-1, with 13 bases fitting TRBD2. The CDR3 is 14 amino acids. The ends lost 5 bases at V and 9 bases at J; junction bases unmatched: 4. Germline loops: CDR1 LNHDA, CDR2 SQIVND (reference sequence). CDR3 loop: CASSVGLAGIEQFF. The CDR3 DNA sequence: TGTGCCAGTAGTGTGGGACTAGCGGGGATTGAGCAGTTCTTC.

The chain uses TRBV29-1 and TRBJ2-5, with a weak D call TRBD2 (6 bases). Trimming removed 4 bases at V and 7 bases at J, with 16 bases between. The germline gives CDR1 SQVTM, CDR2 ANQGSEA. The CDR3 consists of 13 residues. CDR3 sequence: CSVALEGWRTQYF. Here the CDR3 DNA reads TGCAGCGTTGCTCTGGAGGGGTGGAGGACCCAGTACTTC.

The V call is TRBV28, the J call TRBJ2-2; possibly TRBD2 for D (5 bases). The V end lost 3 bases, the J end lost 6 bases, and 14 bases lay between the germline ends. Germline values: CDR1 MDHEN, CDR2 SYDVKM. This CDR3 contains 15 residues. The DNA for the CDR3 is TGTGCCAGCAGTTTGGCGGGTAGTCGGGCCGGGGAGCTGTTTTTT. Protein: CASSLAGSRAGELFF.

The chain carries TRBV6-8 and TRBJ2-7; 7 bases map to TRBD1. The germline CDR1 and CDR2 sequences are MNHGY and SAAAGT. The CDR3 is 13 amino acids. Trimming at V came to 6 bases and at J to 1 base, leaving 3 bases not matched to a gene. CDR3 amino acids: CASRSGGSYEQYF. CDR3 DNA sequence: TGTGCCAGCAGATCAGGGGGATCCTACGAGCAGTACTTC.

This clone is medium-sized by share. This chain links TRBV6-8 with TRBJ2-7; 10 bases align to TRBD1. In germline, CDR1 is MNHGY, CDR2 SAAAGT. The CDR3 length is 15 residues. V lost 5 bases and J lost 9; bases outside the gene matches: 13. The CDR3 nucleotides are TGTGCCAGCAGTGATGGGACAGGGGATCTACGATGGCAGTACTTC. This translates into CASSDGTGDLRWQYF.

The CDR3 sequence: CSVQTFVETQYF. CDR3 in DNA: TGCAGCGTTCAGACCTTTGTCGAGACCCAGTACTTC. The chain has TRBV29-1 and TRBJ2-5; D ambiguous. Per germline, CDR1 SQVTM and CDR2 ANQGSEA. V was shortened by 5 bases and J by 5 bases, with 12 bases between the two germline ends. This CDR3 is 12 amino acids long.

Only a few counts were recorded for this clone. This rearrangement joins TRBV9 to TRBJ2-3; 13 nucleotides line up with TRBD2. The germline gives CDR1 SGDLS, CDR2 YYNGEE. CDR3 length equals 18 residues. The V segment lost 5 bases and the J segment 5 bases; nucleotides outside the gene matches: 14. CDR3 protein: CASSTSLLAGGPLDTQYF. The CDR3 DNA sequence: TGTGCCAGCAGTACGAGCTTACTAGCGGGAGGGCCCTTAGATACGCAGTATTTT.

The CDR3 region has the DNA TGTGCCAGTAGTGACAGGGATTCGGGCAATCAGCCCCAGCATTTT. Amino acids: CASSDRDSGNQPQHF. The chain joins TRBV19 to TRBJ1-5; 7 bases line up with TRBD1. The V segment lost 5 bases and the J segment 2 bases; nucleotides outside the gene matches: 6. The CDR3 has 15 residues. Germline V gene data show CDR1 as LNHDA and CDR2 as SQIVND (reference sequence).